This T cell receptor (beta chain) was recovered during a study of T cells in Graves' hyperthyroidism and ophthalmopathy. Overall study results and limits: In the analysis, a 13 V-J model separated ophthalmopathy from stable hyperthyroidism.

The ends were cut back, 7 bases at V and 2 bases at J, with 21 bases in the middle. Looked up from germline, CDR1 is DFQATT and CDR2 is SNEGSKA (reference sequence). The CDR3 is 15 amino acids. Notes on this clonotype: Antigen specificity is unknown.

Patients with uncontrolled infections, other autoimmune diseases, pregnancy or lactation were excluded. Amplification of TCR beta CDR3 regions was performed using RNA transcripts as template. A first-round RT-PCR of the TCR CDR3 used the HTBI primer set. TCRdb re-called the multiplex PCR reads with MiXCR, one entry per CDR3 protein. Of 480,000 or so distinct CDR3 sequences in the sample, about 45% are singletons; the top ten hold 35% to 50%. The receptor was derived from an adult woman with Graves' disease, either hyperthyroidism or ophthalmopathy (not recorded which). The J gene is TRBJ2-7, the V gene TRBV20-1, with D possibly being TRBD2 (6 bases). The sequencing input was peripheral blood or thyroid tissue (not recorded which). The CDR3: CSVPEETRGTYEQYF. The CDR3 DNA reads TGCAGTGTTCCCGAGGAGACTAGAGGGACCTACGAGCAGTACTTC.